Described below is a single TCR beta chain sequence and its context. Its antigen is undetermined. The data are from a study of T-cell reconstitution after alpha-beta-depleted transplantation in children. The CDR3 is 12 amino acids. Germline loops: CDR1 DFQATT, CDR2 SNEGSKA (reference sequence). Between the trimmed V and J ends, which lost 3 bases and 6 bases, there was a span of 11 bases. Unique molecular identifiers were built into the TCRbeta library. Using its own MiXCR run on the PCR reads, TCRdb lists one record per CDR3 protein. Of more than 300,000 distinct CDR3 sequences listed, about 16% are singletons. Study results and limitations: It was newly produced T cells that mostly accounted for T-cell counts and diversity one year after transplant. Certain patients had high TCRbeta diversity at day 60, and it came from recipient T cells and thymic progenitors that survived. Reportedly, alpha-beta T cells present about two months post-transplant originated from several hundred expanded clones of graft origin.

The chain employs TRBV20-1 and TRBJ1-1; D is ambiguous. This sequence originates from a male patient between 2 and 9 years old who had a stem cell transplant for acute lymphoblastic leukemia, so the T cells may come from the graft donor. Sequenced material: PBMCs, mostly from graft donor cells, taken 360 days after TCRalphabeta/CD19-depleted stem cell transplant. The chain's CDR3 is CSASNPGAEAFF. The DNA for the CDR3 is TGCAGTGCTAGTAATCCCGGGGCTGAAGCTTTCTTT.